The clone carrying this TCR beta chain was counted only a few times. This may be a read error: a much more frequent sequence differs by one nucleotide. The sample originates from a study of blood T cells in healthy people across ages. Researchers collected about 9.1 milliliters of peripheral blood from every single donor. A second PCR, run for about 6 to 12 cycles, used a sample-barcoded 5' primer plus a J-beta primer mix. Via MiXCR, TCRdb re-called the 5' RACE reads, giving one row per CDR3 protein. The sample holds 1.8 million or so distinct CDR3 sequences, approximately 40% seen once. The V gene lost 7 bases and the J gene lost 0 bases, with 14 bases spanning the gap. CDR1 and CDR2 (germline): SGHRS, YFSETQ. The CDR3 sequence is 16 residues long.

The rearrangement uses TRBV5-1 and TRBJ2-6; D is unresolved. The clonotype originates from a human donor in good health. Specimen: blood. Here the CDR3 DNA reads TGCGCCAGCGGTAATCCAGGACCCTCTGGGGCCAACGTCCTGACTTTC. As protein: CASGNPGPSGANVLTF.